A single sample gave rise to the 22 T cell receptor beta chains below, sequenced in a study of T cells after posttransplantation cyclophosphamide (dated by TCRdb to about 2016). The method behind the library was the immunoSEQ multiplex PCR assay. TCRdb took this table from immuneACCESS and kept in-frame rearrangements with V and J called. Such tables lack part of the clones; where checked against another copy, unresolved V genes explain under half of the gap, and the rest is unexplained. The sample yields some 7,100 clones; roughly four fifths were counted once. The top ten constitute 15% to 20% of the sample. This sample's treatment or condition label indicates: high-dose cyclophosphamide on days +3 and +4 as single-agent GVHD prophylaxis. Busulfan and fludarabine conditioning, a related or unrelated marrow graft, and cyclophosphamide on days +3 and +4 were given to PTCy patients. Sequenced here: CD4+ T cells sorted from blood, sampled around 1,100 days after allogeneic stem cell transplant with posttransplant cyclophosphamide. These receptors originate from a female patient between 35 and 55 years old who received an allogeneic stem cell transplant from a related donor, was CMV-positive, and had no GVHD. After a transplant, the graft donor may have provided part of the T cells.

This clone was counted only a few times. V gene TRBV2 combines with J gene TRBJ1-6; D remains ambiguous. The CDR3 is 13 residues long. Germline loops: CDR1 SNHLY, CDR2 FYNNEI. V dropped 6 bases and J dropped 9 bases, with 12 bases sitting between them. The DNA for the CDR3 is TGTGCCAGCAGGGCAGTTTCGGGTTCACCCCTCCACTTT. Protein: CASRAVSGSPLHF.

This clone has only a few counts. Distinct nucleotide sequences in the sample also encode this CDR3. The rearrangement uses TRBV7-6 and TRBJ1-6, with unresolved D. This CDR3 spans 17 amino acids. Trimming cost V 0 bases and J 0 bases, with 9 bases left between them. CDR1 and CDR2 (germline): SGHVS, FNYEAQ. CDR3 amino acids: CASSLAPVSSYNSPLHF. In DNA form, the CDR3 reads TGTGCCAGCAGCTTAGCGCCGGTGAGCTCCTATAATTCACCCCTCCACTTT.

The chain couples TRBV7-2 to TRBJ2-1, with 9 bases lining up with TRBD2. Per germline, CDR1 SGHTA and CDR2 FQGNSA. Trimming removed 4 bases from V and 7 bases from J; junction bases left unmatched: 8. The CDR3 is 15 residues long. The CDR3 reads CASSSSGGWRNEQFF. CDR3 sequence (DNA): TGTGCCAGCAGCTCGAGCGGGGGGTGGAGAAATGAGCAGTTCTTC.

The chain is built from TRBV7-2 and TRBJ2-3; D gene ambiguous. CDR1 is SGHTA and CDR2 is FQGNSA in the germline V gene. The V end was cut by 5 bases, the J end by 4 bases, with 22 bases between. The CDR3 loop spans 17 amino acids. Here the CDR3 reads CASSLVGRISSPDTQYF. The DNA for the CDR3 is TGTGCCAGCAGCCTGGTCGGCAGGATAAGCTCCCCAGATACGCAGTATTTT.

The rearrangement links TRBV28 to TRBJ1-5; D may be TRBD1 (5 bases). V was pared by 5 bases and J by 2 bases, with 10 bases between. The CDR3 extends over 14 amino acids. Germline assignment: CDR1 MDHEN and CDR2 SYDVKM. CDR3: CASSPQGGNQPQHF. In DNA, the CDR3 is TGTGCCAGCAGTCCCCAAGGGGGCAATCAGCCCCAGCATTTT.

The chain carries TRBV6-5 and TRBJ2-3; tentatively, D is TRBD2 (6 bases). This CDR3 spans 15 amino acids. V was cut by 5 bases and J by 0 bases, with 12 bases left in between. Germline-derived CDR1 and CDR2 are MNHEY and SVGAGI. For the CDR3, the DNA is TGTGCCAGCAGTCCGTGGGAGGTTAGCACAGATACGCAGTATTTT. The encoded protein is CASSPWEVSTDTQYF.

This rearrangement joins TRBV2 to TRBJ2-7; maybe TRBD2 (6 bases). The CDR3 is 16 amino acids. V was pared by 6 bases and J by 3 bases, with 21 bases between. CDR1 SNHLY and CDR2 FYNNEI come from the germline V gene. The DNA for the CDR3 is TGTGCCAGCAGGGGTTCCTTCTTAGCGGCCGGCTACGAGCAGTACTTC. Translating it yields CASRGSFLAAGYEQYF.

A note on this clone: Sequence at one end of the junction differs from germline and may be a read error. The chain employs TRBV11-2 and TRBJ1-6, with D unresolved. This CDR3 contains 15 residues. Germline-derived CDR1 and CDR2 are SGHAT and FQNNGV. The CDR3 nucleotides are TGTGCCAGCAGCTTAGAGCACTCCTATAATTCCCCCCTCCACTTT. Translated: CASSLEHSYNSPLHF.

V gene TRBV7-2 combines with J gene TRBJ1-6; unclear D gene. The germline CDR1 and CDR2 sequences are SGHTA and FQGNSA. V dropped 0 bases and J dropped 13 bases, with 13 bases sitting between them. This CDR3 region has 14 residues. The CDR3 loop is CASSLAGSREPLHF. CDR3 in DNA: TGTGCCAGCAGCTTAGCTGGGAGCCGGGAGCCCCTCCACTTT.

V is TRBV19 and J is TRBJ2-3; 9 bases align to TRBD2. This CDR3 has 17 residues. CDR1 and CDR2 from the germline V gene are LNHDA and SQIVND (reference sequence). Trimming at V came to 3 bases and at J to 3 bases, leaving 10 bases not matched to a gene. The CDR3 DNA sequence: TGTGCCAGTAGTATTCACCCTGGCGGGGGGGCTACAGATACGCAGTATTTT. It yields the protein CASSIHPGGGATDTQYF.

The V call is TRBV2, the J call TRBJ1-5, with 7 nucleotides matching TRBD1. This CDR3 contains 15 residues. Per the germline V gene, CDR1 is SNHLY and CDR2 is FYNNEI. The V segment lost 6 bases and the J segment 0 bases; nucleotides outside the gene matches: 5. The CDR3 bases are TGTGCCAGCAGCACGACAGGGAATAGCAATCAGCCCCAGCATTTT. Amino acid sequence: CASSTTGNSNQPQHF.

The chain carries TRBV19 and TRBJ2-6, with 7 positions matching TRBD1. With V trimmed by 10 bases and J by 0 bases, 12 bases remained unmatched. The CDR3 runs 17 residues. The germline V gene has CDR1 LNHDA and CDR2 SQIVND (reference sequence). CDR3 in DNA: TGTGCCACCCACGTGACAGGGTACTCCTCTGGGGCCAACGTCCTGACTTTC. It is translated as CATHVTGYSSGANVLTF.

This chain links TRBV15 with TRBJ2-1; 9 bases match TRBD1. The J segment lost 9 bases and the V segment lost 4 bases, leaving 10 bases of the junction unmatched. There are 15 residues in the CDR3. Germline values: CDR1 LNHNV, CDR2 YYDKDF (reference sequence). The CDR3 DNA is TGTGCCACCAGCAAGGGACAGGGTTTGATCAGTGAGCAGTTCTTC. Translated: CATSKGQGLISEQFF.

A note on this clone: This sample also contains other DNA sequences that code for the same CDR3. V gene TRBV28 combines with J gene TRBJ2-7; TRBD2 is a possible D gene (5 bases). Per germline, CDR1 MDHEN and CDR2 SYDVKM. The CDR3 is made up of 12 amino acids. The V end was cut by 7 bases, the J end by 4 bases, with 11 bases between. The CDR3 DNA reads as TGTGCCAGCACCAGCGGATTGTACGAGCAGTACTTC. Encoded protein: CASTSGLYEQYF.

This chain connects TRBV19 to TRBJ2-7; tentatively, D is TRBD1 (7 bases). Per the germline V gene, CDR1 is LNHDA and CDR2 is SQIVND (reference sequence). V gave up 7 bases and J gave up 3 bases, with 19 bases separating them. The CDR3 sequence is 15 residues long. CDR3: CASNPRWQGGYEQYF. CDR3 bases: TGTGCCAGTAATCCGCGATGGCAGGGGGGCTACGAGCAGTACTTC.

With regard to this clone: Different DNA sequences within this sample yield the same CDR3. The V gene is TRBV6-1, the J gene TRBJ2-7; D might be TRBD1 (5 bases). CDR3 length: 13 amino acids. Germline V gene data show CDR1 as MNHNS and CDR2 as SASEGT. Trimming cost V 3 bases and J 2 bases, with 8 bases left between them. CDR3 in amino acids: CASSERQTYEQYF. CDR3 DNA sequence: TGTGCCAGCAGTGAGCGACAGACCTACGAGCAGTACTTC.

CDR3 region: CASSLTLGQNSGNTIYF. The CDR3 DNA sequence: TGTGCCAGCTCACTTACCCTGGGACAGAACTCTGGAAACACCATATATTTT. V gene TRBV18 combines with J gene TRBJ1-3, with 7 bases lining up with TRBD1. The V and J ends lost 4 bases and 0 bases, in that order; junction bases with no gene match: 9. Germline lookup yields CDR1 KGHSH and CDR2 LQKENI. The CDR3 loop spans 17 amino acids.

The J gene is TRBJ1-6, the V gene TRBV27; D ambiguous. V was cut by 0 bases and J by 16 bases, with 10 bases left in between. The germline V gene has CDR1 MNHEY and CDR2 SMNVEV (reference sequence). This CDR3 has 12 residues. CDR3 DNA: TGTGCCAGCAGTTTATCGGGAGACCGTCTCCACTTT. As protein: CASSLSGDRLHF.

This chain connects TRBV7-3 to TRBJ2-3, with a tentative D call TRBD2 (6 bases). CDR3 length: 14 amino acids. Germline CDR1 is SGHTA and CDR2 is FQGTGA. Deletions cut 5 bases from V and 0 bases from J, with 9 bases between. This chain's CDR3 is CASSPSGSTDTQYF. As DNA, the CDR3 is TGTGCCAGCAGCCCCAGCGGGAGCACAGATACGCAGTATTTT.

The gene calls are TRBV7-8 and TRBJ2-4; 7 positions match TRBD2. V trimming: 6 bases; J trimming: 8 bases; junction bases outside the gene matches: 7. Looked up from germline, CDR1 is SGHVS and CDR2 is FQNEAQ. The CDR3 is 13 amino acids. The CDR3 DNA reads TGTGCCAGCAGAAGAAGTCGGGGGGACATTCAGTACTTC. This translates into CASRRSRGDIQYF.

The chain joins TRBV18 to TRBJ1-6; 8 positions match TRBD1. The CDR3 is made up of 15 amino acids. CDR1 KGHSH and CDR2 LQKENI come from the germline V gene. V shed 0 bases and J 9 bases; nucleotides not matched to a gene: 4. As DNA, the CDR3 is TGTGCCAGCTCACCACCGCAGGGGGCGGGTTCACCCCTCCACTTT. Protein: CASSPPQGAGSPLHF. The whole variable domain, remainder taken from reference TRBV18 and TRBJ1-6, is NAGVMQNPRHLVRRRGQEARLRCSPMKGHSHVYWYRQLPEEGLKFMVYLQKENIIDESGMPKERFSAEFPKEGPSILRIQQVVRGDSAAYFCASSPPQGAGSPLHFGNGTRLTVT.

This chain's CDR3 is CASSYRTPGDEKLFF. CDR3 DNA sequence: TGTGCCAGCAGTTACAGAACACCAGGGGATGAAAAACTGTTTTTT. This chain connects TRBV6-5 to TRBJ1-4; maybe TRBD1 (6 bases). Between the trimmed V and J ends, which lost 2 bases and 6 bases, there was a span of 13 bases. The CDR3 is 15 amino acids. Germline values: CDR1 MNHEY, CDR2 SVGAGI.